This T cell receptor beta chain was captured in a study of blood T cell repertoires in COVID-19. Study at large: Specimens from acute and convalescent COVID-19 originated in the United States, Italy and Spain.

In assigning cohorts, the study relied on participant-reported clinical history. Only in-frame clones appear in the TCRdb table, and some are missing; sequencing was by immunoSEQ multiplex PCR. The table has about 350,000 clones, roughly 87% seen once. Germline V lookup: CDR1 SGHRS, CDR2 YFSETQ. Trimming stripped 4 bases from V and 6 bases from J, with 20 bases between. The CDR3 is made up of 17 amino acids. The chain carries TRBV5-1 and TRBJ1-6, with a tentative D call TRBD1 (5 bases). Sequencing was carried out using PBMCs or T cells enriched from blood (not recorded which). The source of this sequence is a woman in her twenties or thirties who had recovered from COVID-19. The CDR3: CASSPELQGSGNSPLHF. CDR3 coding DNA: TGCGCCAGCAGCCCCGAACTTCAGGGTAGCGGTAATTCACCCCTCCACTTT.